Following are 17 T cell receptor beta chains from one sample sequenced in a study of OX40 agonist ivuxolimab in advanced cancers. Profiled with immunoSEQ multiplex PCR; TCRdb holds only in-frame clones, not every one. This sample yields some 50,000 clones, of which 80% to 90% are seen a single time; approximately 1.8% belongs to the top ten. The sequencing here drew on CD4+ or CD8+ T cells sorted from blood, taken in a trial of the OX40 agonist ivuxolimab. The origin of the receptors is an adult with an advanced solid tumor such as melanoma, head and neck, liver or kidney cancer.

The chain is built from TRBV5-1 and TRBJ2-5; possibly TRBD1 for D (6 bases). Trimming removed 4 bases at V and 2 bases at J, with 15 bases between. CDR3 length: 15 amino acids. In germline, CDR1 is SGHRS, CDR2 YFSETQ. The CDR3 DNA follows: TGCGCCAGCAGCAAACTTGGACAGTTACAAGAGACCCAGTACTTC. Protein product: CASSKLGQLQETQYF.

V usage is TRBV30 and J usage is TRBJ1-1; D not certain. Between the trimmed V and J ends, which lost 2 bases and 1 base, there was a span of 8 bases. CDR1 is GTSNPN and CDR2 is SVGIG in the germline V gene (reference sequence). The CDR3 sequence is 13 residues long. The CDR3 DNA reads TGTGCCTGGAGTTTAGGGCCGAACACTGAAGCTTTCTTT. Its translation is CAWSLGPNTEAFF.

The chain couples TRBV27 to TRBJ2-1, with D tentatively TRBD1 or TRBD2 (6 bases each). V was pared by 5 bases and J by 7 bases, with 15 bases between. This CDR3 contains 14 residues. Germline CDR1 is MNHEY and CDR2 is SMNVEV (reference sequence). Here the CDR3 reads CASSDLRGVNEQFF. The CDR3 coding sequence is TGTGCCAGCAGTGACTTAAGGGGGGTAAATGAGCAGTTCTTC.

The J gene is TRBJ2-7, the V gene TRBV7-9; maybe TRBD1 (5 bases). Germline values: CDR1 SEHNR, CDR2 FQNEAQ (reference sequence). V lost 5 bases and J 3 bases, leaving 17 bases between the germline ends. The CDR3 runs 15 residues. CDR3 sequence reads: CASSLSMQGFYEQYF. The DNA of the CDR3 is TGTGCCAGCAGCCTATCGATGCAGGGATTCTACGAGCAGTACTTC.

J is TRBJ1-5 and V is TRBV4-1; a weak D match, TRBD1 (5 bases). The CDR3 runs to 14 residues. V shed 3 bases and J shed 5 bases, with 11 bases lying between them. In germline, CDR1 is MGHRA, CDR2 YSYEKL. This CDR3 is CASSQRDLDQPQHF. The CDR3 DNA reads TGCGCCAGCAGCCAGCGGGACCTAGATCAGCCCCAGCATTTT.

This rearrangement joins TRBV19 to TRBJ2-4, with 10 bases aligning to TRBD1. Germline V lookup: CDR1 LNHDA, CDR2 SQIVND (reference sequence). The CDR3 totals 17 residues. V was clipped by 3 bases and J by 0 bases; unmatched bases: 5. DNA of the CDR3: TGTGCCAGTAGTATGCCGACAGGGGGCTTAGCCAAAAACATTCAGTACTTC. It is translated as CASSMPTGGLAKNIQYF.

This clone was found a few times. J is TRBJ1-2 and V is TRBV11-2; D might be TRBD1 (5 bases). The CDR3 length is 15 residues. V lost 5 bases to trimming and J lost 1 base, with 14 bases between them. CDR1 is SGHAT, CDR2 FQNNGV, per germline. The CDR3 DNA reads as TGTGCCAGCAGCCTTCCCCAGGGAGGTAACTATGGCTACACCTTC. This sequence encodes CASSLPQGGNYGYTF.

The CDR3 nucleotides read TGTGCCAGCAGACGACAGGGGGCGGGAGATACGCAGTATTTT. Amino acid sequence: CASRRQGAGDTQYF. The chain employs TRBV6-6 and TRBJ2-3, with 10 nucleotides matching TRBD1. The CDR3 runs to 14 residues. The ends lost 6 bases at V and 5 bases at J; junction bases unmatched: 5. Germline V gene sequence: CDR1 MNHNY, CDR2 SVGAGI (reference sequence).

The gene calls are TRBV29-1 and TRBJ2-1; perhaps D is TRBD1 or TRBD2 (5 bases each). Germline assignment: CDR1 SQVTM and CDR2 ANQGSEA. Trimming shortened V by 7 bases and J by 1 base, and 20 bases separated the two germline ends. This CDR3 has 16 amino acids. CDR3 nucleotide sequence: TGCAGCGCCGTTTCCGGGACGCCGGGTTCCTACAATGAGCAGTTCTTC. Its translation: CSAVSGTPGSYNEQFF.

Only one count was recorded for this clone. V gene TRBV2 combines with J gene TRBJ1-5, with 9 nucleotides matching TRBD1. This CDR3 contains 17 residues. With 0 bases clipped from V and 7 bases from J, the junction kept 10 bases outside the gene matches. Germline V gene sequence: CDR1 SNHLY, CDR2 FYNNEI. As DNA, the CDR3 is TGTGCCAGCAGTGAAGCGGGGGGACAGGGCATTAGGCAGCCCCAGCATTTT. Protein: CASSEAGGQGIRQPQHF.

V is TRBV2 and J is TRBJ2-7; 7 nucleotides match TRBD1. After removal of 4 bases from V and 2 bases from J, the junction contained 5 bases not matched to a gene. The CDR3 runs to 14 residues. CDR1 and CDR2 (germline): SNHLY, FYNNEI. The CDR3 nucleotides are TGTGCCAGCAGTGTGAACAGGGGACCCTACGAGCAGTACTTC. Its protein product is CASSVNRGPYEQYF.

The genes are TRBV6-5 and TRBJ2-4, with a weak D call TRBD2 (6 bases). The CDR3 length is 14 residues. The germline V and J ends were trimmed by 0 bases and 16 bases, with 19 bases remaining between them. CDR1 is MNHEY, CDR2 SVGAGI, per germline. CDR3 region: CASSYSRLGGVDYF. CDR3 nucleotide sequence: TGTGCCAGCAGTTACTCTCGTTTAGGCGGGGTTGATTACTTC.

This clone was detected once. The genes are TRBV9 and TRBJ2-7, with 9 bases matching TRBD1. Germline V gene lookup returns CDR1 SGDLS and CDR2 YYNGEE. Trimming took 4 bases from V and 5 from J; bases not matched to a gene: 4. This CDR3 has 13 amino acids. CDR3 DNA: TGTGCCAGCAGCCCAGGGGACAGGGACGAGCAGTACTTC. Translated, it gives CASSPGDRDEQYF.

The gene calls are TRBV27 and TRBJ2-2; D not certain. Between the trimmed V and J ends, which lost 0 bases and 0 bases, there was a span of 5 bases. CDR3 length: 15 amino acids. Germline CDR1 reads MNHEY; CDR2 reads SMNVEV (reference sequence). The CDR3 coding sequence is TGTGCCAGCAGTTTATCCCGATCGAACACCGGGGAGCTGTTTTTT. Amino acids: CASSLSRSNTGELFF.

The chain links TRBV7-2 to TRBJ2-1; 7 positions match TRBD2. The germline CDR1 and CDR2 sequences are SGHTA and FQGNSA. The CDR3 is made up of 18 amino acids. J was trimmed by 5 bases and V by 0 bases; bases with no gene match: 13. The CDR3 DNA is TGTGCCAGCAGCTTAGCGGGAGGTGGGTCTAGCGGAAACAATGAGCAGTTCTTC. Translating it yields CASSLAGGGSSGNNEQFF.

This chain links TRBV7-2 with TRBJ2-3; 8 positions agree with TRBD1. V lost 2 bases and J lost 3; bases outside the gene matches: 7. The CDR3 is made up of 16 amino acids. Per the germline V gene, CDR1 is SGHTA and CDR2 is FQGNSA. CDR3 DNA sequence: TGTGCCAGCAGCTTAAGGACAGGGAGTAGGACAGATACGCAGTATTTT. It codes for CASSLRTGSRTDTQYF.

This chain joins TRBV30 and TRBJ2-1; a possible D gene is TRBD2 (6 bases). V was trimmed by 1 base and J by 12 bases, leaving 16 bases between them. Germline V gene data show CDR1 as GTSNPN and CDR2 as SVGIG (reference sequence). This CDR3 contains 13 residues. The CDR3 bases are TGTGCCTGGAGTGGAAATGGAGGGAGGCGGCAGTTCTTC. Translation: CAWSGNGGRRQFF.